What follows are 17 T cell receptor beta chains derived from one specimen sequenced in a study of blood T cells in healthy people across ages. Primed by a sample-barcoded 5' primer and a J-beta primer mix, a second PCR proceeded for 7 to 11 cycles. TCRdb re-analysed the 5' RACE reads in MiXCR, keeping a single row per CDR3 protein. The top ten clones hold approximately 22% of a sample with approximately 1,700,000 distinct CDR3 sequences, more than 35% of them seen once. Source material: blood. These receptors all stem from a human donor in good health.

As for this clonotype: One end of the junction fails to match germline, which may point to a read error. V usage is TRBV12-3 or TRBV12-4 and J usage is TRBJ2-1; D is possibly TRBD1 (6 bases). The CDR3 has 13 amino acids. The CDR3 is CASREQGSDEQFF. The CDR3 DNA reads TGTGCCAGCAGGGAACAGGGAAGTGATGAACAGTTCTTC.

This clonotype has only a few counts. V usage is TRBV6-5 and J usage is TRBJ2-7; 10 nucleotides match TRBD2. V lost 2 bases to trimming and J lost 3 bases; unmatched junction nucleotides: 10. The length of the CDR3 is 17 residues. Germline assignment: CDR1 MNHEY and CDR2 SVGAGI. CDR3 residues: CASSYRASGGLVYEQYF. CDR3 DNA sequence: TGTGCCAGCAGTTACCGGGCTAGCGGGGGCCTAGTCTACGAGCAGTACTTC.

This clonotype showed up just a few times. The genes are TRBV12-5 and TRBJ2-1; D unclear. The CDR3 has 16 amino acids. The ends were cut back, 2 bases at V and 5 bases at J, with 16 bases in the middle. Per germline, CDR1 LGHNT and CDR2 FRNRAP. The CDR3 is CASGLNPRLVNNEQFF. DNA for the CDR3: TGTGCTAGTGGTTTGAATCCTCGGCTTGTAAACAATGAGCAGTTCTTC.

This clonotype was observed a few times. The J gene is TRBJ2-5, the V gene TRBV5-1, with D unclear. Trimming cost V 5 bases and J 2 bases, with 10 bases left between them. CDR1 is SGHRS and CDR2 is YFSETQ in the germline V gene. This CDR3 comprises 13 residues. This CDR3 reads CASRFKSQETQYF. CDR3 nucleotides: TGCGCCAGCAGATTTAAGAGTCAAGAGACCCAGTACTTC.

The rearrangement links TRBV20-1 to TRBJ1-4; D is unresolved. V lost 3 bases and J 10 bases, leaving 12 bases between the germline ends. Germline CDR1 DFQATT, CDR2 SNEGSKA (reference sequence). This CDR3 has 12 amino acids. CDR3 bases: TGCAGTGCTAGTCCCGCCGGCCGAAAACTGTTTTTT. Translation: CSASPAGRKLFF.

J is TRBJ2-2 and V is TRBV7-9; 7 bases agree with TRBD1. CDR1 is SEHNR and CDR2 is FQNEAQ in the germline V gene (reference sequence). The CDR3 spans 15 residues. J lost 4 bases, V lost 3 bases, and 5 bases had no gene match. CDR3 sequence (DNA): TGTGCCAGCAGCTTTGGCCGGGACAGCACCGGGGAGCTGTTTTTT. Protein: CASSFGRDSTGELFF. The variable domain in full, completed from reference TRBV7-9 and TRBJ2-2, reads DTGVSQNPRHKITKRGQNVTFRCDPISEHNRLYWYRQTLGQGPEFLTYFQNEAQLEKSRLLSDRFSAERPKGSFSTLEIQRTEQGDSAMYLCASSFGRDSTGELFFGEGSRLTVL.

V and J are TRBV28 and TRBJ2-5, with D unclear. Germline V gives CDR1 MDHEN, CDR2 SYDVKM. The CDR3 contains 15 residues. The germline V and J ends were trimmed by 10 bases and 2 bases, with 20 bases remaining between them. CDR3 loop: CATLSGTELQETQYF. The CDR3 bases are TGTGCCACCCTAAGTGGAACAGAACTTCAAGAGACCCAGTACTTC. The full variable domain, completed using reference TRBV28 and TRBJ2-5, is DVKVTQSSRYLVKRTGEKVFLECVQDMDHENMFWYRQDPGLGLRLIYFSYDVKMKEKGDIPEGYSVSREKKERFSLILESASTNQTSMYLCATLSGTELQETQYFGPGTRLLVL.

The chain recombines TRBV3-1 with TRBJ2-4; D call uncertain. This CDR3 contains 15 residues. The V gene lost 2 bases and the J gene lost 0 bases, with 8 bases spanning the gap. CDR1 LGHDT and CDR2 YNNKEL come from the germline V gene (reference sequence). In nucleotides, the CDR3 is TGTGCCAGCAGCCAAAAAGGGATAGCCAAAAACATTCAGTACTTC. Translation: CASSQKGIAKNIQYF.

The chain employs TRBV28 and TRBJ2-5; D is unclear. This CDR3 is built from 15 residues. The germline CDR1 and CDR2 sequences are MDHEN and SYDVKM. Trimming shortened V by 4 bases and J by 1 base, and 13 bases separated the two germline ends. CDR3: CASSSPSGSQETQYF. The CDR3, as DNA: TGTGCCAGCAGTTCCCCATCGGGCAGCCAAGAGACCCAGTACTTC.

The rearrangement joins TRBV29-1 to TRBJ2-7; a possible D gene is TRBD1 (6 bases). Germline V lookup: CDR1 SQVTM, CDR2 ANQGSEA. The CDR3 loop spans 15 amino acids. The V end was cut by 1 base, the J end by 2 bases, with 15 bases between. The CDR3 loop reads CSVEVLETGPYEQYF. CDR3 bases: TGCAGCGTTGAAGTTCTCGAGACAGGCCCCTACGAGCAGTACTTC.

On this clonotype itself: One end of the junction varies from germline; a read error may be responsible. The chain recombines TRBV7-2 with TRBJ2-7; 13 bases line up with TRBD2. CDR3 size: 17 residues. The germline gives CDR1 SGHTA, CDR2 FQGNSA. The CDR3 reads CASSPRTSGGHSYGQYF. CDR3 in DNA: TGTGCCAGCAGCCCTCGGACTAGCGGGGGCCACTCCTACGGGCAGTACTTC.

This chain links TRBV20-1 with TRBJ2-1, with TRBD2 as a possible D gene (7 bases). Between the trimmed V and J ends, which lost 7 bases and 0 bases, there was a span of 19 bases. The CDR3 spans 16 residues. Germline V CDR1 and CDR2: DFQATT, SNEGSKA (reference sequence). CDR3 sequence: CSVEDDRTSSYNEQFF. CDR3 DNA sequence: TGCAGTGTGGAAGACGACAGGACTAGCTCCTACAATGAGCAGTTCTTC.

This clonotype was detected only a few times. The CDR3 DNA sequence: TGCAGCGTTCCAAGCGGGGGGGCTGGTAGAGAGACCCAGTACTTC. Its protein product is CSVPSGGAGRETQYF. The genes are TRBV29-1 and TRBJ2-5; 10 nucleotides agree with TRBD2. V gave up 5 bases and J gave up 4 bases; unmatched junction bases: 10. Germline values: CDR1 SQVTM, CDR2 ANQGSEA. The CDR3 sequence is 15 residues long.

This clonotype was seen more than once but under ten times. The chain is built from TRBV9 and TRBJ1-1; D perhaps matches TRBD1 (6 bases). This CDR3 has 13 residues. In germline, CDR1 is SGDLS, CDR2 YYNGEE. The V end was cut by 0 bases, the J end by 11 bases, with 14 bases between. Written as DNA, the CDR3 is TGTGCCAGCAGCGTAGCCACAGGGATGAACGCTTTCTTT. Translating gives CASSVATGMNAFF.

The V and J genes are TRBV7-2 and TRBJ1-4; no clear D. V was cut by 2 bases and J by 3 bases, with 7 bases left in between. The V gene's germline CDR1 is SGHTA and CDR2 FQGNSA. The CDR3 loop spans 14 amino acids. The CDR3 DNA is TGTGCCAGCAGCTTAATGAGGGCTAATGAAAAACTGTTTTTT. As protein: CASSLMRANEKLFF.

This clonotype has more than one count but fewer than ten. The gene calls are TRBV7-3 and TRBJ2-5; TRBD1 aligns across 10 bases. The J call may be faulty, since TRBJ2-7 better matches the DNA end. Germline V gene sequence: CDR1 SGHTA, CDR2 FQGTGA. The CDR3 loop spans 18 amino acids. The CDR3 loop is CASSLRGPGQGNHYEQYF. The CDR3 DNA reads TGTGCCAGCAGCTTAAGGGGACCGGGACAGGGGAATCACTACGAGCAGTACTTC.

The chain employs TRBV4-3 and TRBJ1-2; 9 nucleotides match TRBD1. This CDR3 is 17 amino acids long. V dropped 1 base and J dropped 8; count of bases not matched to a gene: 14. The germline CDR1 and CDR2 sequences are LGHNA and YSLEER. The CDR3 nucleotides are TGCGCCAGCAGCCAAGCGTTACAGGGGGCACCTGCTTTCGGCTACACCTTC. Residues: CASSQALQGAPAFGYTF.